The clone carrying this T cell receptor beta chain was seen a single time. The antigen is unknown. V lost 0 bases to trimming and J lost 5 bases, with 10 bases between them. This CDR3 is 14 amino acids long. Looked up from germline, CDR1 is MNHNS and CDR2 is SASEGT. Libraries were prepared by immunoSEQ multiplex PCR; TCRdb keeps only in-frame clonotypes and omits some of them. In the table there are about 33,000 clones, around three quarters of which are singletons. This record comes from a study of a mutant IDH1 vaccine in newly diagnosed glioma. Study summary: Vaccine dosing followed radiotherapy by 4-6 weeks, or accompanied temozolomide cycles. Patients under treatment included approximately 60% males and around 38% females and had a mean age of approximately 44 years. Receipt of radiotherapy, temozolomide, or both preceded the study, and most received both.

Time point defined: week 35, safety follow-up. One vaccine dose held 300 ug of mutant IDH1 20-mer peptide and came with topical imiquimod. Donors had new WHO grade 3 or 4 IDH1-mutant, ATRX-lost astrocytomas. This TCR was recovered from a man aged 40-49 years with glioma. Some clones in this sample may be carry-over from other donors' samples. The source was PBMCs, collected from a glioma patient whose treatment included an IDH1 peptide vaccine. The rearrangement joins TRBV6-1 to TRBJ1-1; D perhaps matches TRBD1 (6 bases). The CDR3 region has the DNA TGTGCCAGCAGTGAAGCGAGGGGGGTAACTGAAGCTTTCTTT. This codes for CASSEARGVTEAFF.